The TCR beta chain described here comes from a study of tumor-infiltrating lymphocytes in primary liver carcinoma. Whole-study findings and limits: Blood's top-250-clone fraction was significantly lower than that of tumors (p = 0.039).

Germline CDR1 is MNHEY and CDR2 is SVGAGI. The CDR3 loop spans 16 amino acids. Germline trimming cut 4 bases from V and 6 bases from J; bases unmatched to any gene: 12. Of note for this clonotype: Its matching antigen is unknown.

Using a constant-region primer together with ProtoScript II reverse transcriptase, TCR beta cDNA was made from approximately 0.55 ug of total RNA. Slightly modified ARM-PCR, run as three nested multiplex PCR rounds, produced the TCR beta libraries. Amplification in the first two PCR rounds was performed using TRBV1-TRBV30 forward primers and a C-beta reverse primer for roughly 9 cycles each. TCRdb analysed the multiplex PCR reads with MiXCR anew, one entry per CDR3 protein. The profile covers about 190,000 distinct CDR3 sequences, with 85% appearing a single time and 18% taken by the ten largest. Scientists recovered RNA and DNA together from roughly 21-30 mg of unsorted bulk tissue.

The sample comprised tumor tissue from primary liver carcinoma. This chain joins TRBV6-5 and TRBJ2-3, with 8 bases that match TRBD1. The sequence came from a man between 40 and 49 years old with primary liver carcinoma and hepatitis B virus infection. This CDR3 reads CASSLTGTGTTDTQYF. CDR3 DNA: TGTGCCAGCAGTTTAACCGGGACAGGCACCACCGATACGCAGTATTTT.